These 31 T cell receptor beta chains share one sample of origin, sequenced in a study of naive and memory T cell subsets (dated by TCRdb to 2017 to 2019). Taken with the paper, the label for treatment or condition translates to: skin biopsy from PPD injection site in Mantoux-positive individual. A robust, sensitive protocol for the amplification, sequencing and analysis of TCRs was described in the study, in which 3' ligation of a UMI-containing oligonucleotide to TCR cDNA was used. The library was produced with UMI-ligation and nested PCR. TCRdb lists the instrument as Illumina MiSeq. The ligated cDNA was amplified in four rounds of PCR with nested alpha and beta constant region primers together with the SP2 primer. TCRdb reran the public reads through fastp at Q25 and MiXCR, keeping productive beta chains. Each CDR3 protein appears once, grouped with its most common genes and DNA. The sample table lists under 35,000 distinct CDR3 sequences, less than 8.5% of them with a count of one. The ten most abundant clones make up approximately 3.3% of the sample.

The source was skin, collected from a tuberculin skin test site. The receptors originated from an adult in good health.

V gene TRBV3-1 combines with J gene TRBJ1-6, with D perhaps TRBD1 (6 bases). The CDR3 length is 14 residues. Trimming took off 5 bases at V and 6 bases at J, with 11 bases between the two ends. Germline V CDR1 and CDR2: LGHDT, YNNKEL (reference sequence). CDR3 loop: CASSETGANSPLHF. In DNA, the CDR3 is TGTGCCAGCAGCGAGACAGGTGCTAATTCACCCCTCCACTTT.

This clonotype was observed many times. The J gene is TRBJ2-2, the V gene TRBV12-3 or TRBV12-4, with 7 bases matching TRBD2. The junction had 5 bases not matched to a gene; V was cut back by 3 bases and J by 1 base. The CDR3 spans 16 residues. The CDR3 bases are TGTGCCAGCAGTTTTGGGGCGGGGGAGAACACCGGGGAGCTGTTTTTT. Its translation: CASSFGAGENTGELFF.

This clonotype turned up a few times. The V and J genes are TRBV3-1 and TRBJ1-1; 9 nucleotides align to TRBD1. V lost 4 bases, J lost 7 bases, and 10 bases stayed unmatched. Germline CDR1 LGHDT, CDR2 YNNKEL (reference sequence). The CDR3 length is 15 residues. The CDR3 sequence: CASSPQGAQHNEAFF. The CDR3 nucleotides are TGTGCCAGCAGCCCACAGGGGGCGCAACATAATGAAGCTTTCTTT.

This clonotype is medium-sized by share. The rearrangement uses TRBV7-9 and TRBJ2-3; D is perhaps TRBD2 (6 bases). The V end was cut by 5 bases, the J end by 7 bases, with 22 bases between. The CDR3 runs 16 residues. Germline values: CDR1 SEHNR, CDR2 FQNEAQ (reference sequence). CDR3 nucleotides: TGTGCCAGCAGCCCTACTAGCATCTCCCCTGTTCATACGCAGTATTTT. This sequence encodes CASSPTSISPVHTQYF. The variable domain in full, with the rest retrieved from reference TRBV7-9 and TRBJ2-3, is DTGVSQNPRHKITKRGQNVTFRCDPISEHNRLYWYRQTLGQGPEFLTYFQNEAQLEKSRLLSDRFSAERPKGSFSTLEIQRTEQGDSAMYLCASSPTSISPVHTQYFGPGTRLTVL.

At least ten counts were recorded for this clonotype. The rearrangement joins TRBV29-1 to TRBJ2-5; perhaps TRBD1 as D (6 bases). CDR3 length: 14 amino acids. Germline CDR1 SQVTM, CDR2 ANQGSEA. Deletions cut 5 bases from V and 4 bases from J, with 17 bases between. The DNA for the CDR3 is TGCAGCGTTTTAGCCGGGACACCCCGAGAGACCCAGTACTTC. Residues: CSVLAGTPRETQYF.

The V gene is TRBV6-1, the J gene TRBJ1-5; TRBD1 is a possible D gene (5 bases). There are 16 residues in the CDR3. Germline loops: CDR1 MNHNS, CDR2 SASEGT. V was cut by 5 bases and J by 4 bases, with 18 bases left in between. The CDR3 loop reads CASSTGVELLNQPQHF. CDR3 nucleotides: TGTGCCAGCAGTACGGGGGTGGAGCTCCTAAATCAGCCCCAGCATTTT.

The chain carries TRBV2 and TRBJ1-1; D is unclear. The CDR3 extends over 13 amino acids. The ends were cut back, 3 bases at V and 4 bases at J, with 9 bases in the middle. CDR1 is SNHLY and CDR2 is FYNNEI in the germline V gene. DNA for the CDR3: TGTGCCAGCAGTGACAGACGAGGCACTGAAGCTTTCTTT. Protein product: CASSDRRGTEAFF. Looking up the rest from reference TRBV2 and TRBJ1-1 gives the full variable domain: EPEVTQTPSHQVTQMGQEVILRCVPISNHLYFYWYRQILGQKVEFLVSFYNNEISEKSEIFDDQFSVERPDGSNFTLKIRSTKLEDSAMYFCASSDRRGTEAFFGQGTRLTVV.

This clonotype appeared many times. The chain combines TRBV7-8 with TRBJ2-1, with 9 bases lining up with TRBD2. This CDR3 has 18 amino acids. Trimming at V came to 0 bases and at J to 5 bases, leaving 11 bases not matched to a gene. Per germline, CDR1 SGHVS and CDR2 FQNEAQ. CDR3 residues: CASSLAHLPGLAHNEQFF. In DNA form, the CDR3 reads TGTGCCAGCAGCTTAGCTCACCTACCGGGACTAGCACACAATGAGCAGTTCTTC.

This clonotype has at least ten counts. The rearrangement uses TRBV19 and TRBJ2-1; D may correspond to TRBD1 or TRBD2 (6 bases each). CDR1 and CDR2 (germline): LNHDA, SQIVND (reference sequence). This CDR3 region has 17 residues. Trimming stripped 2 bases from V and 8 bases from J, with 22 bases between. The CDR3 nucleotides read TGTGCCAGTAGTATATACCCCCCGGGGGCGCCGTGGGATGAGCAGTTCTTC. It codes for CASSIYPPGAPWDEQFF.

This clonotype has ten or more counts. The J gene is TRBJ2-5, the V gene TRBV7-7, with 12 bases matching TRBD2. The germline V gene encodes CDR1 SSHAT and CDR2 FNYEAQ (reference sequence). V was clipped by 5 bases and J by 1 base; unmatched bases: 8. The CDR3 is 17 amino acids. CDR3 amino acids: CASSRVLAGGRQETQYF. In DNA form, the CDR3 reads TGTGCCAGCAGCCGCGTCCTAGCGGGGGGGCGCCAAGAGACCCAGTACTTC. The full variable domain, in which reference TRBV7-7 and TRBJ2-5 provide the parts outside the CDR3, is GAGVSQSPRYKVTKRGQDVTLRCDPISSHATLYWYQQALGQGPEFLTYFNYEAQPDKSGLPSDRFSAERPEGSISTLTIQRTEQRDSAMYRCASSRVLAGGRQETQYFGPGTRLLVL.

This clonotype was observed many times. This chain joins TRBV14 and TRBJ2-7, with a tentative D call TRBD1 (5 bases). Trimming pared 1 base from V and 2 bases from J, leaving 12 bases between. CDR3 length: 15 amino acids. CDR1 and CDR2 (germline): SGHDN, FVKESK. CDR3 loop: CASSQVAQDTYEQYF. In DNA form, the CDR3 reads TGTGCCAGCAGCCAAGTGGCCCAGGACACCTACGAGCAGTACTTC.

In this sample, this clonotype turned up many times. The chain is built from TRBV5-1 and TRBJ1-2, with TRBD1 identical over 9 bases. V gave up 3 bases and J gave up 4 bases; unmatched junction bases: 16. Germline assignment: CDR1 SGHRS and CDR2 YFSETQ. There are 18 residues in the CDR3. CDR3 amino acids: CASSSSRGGQGYSYGYTF. CDR3 bases: TGCGCCAGCAGCTCCTCCCGTGGGGGACAGGGATACTCCTATGGCTACACCTTC.

This clonotype was observed many times. The chain combines TRBV7-3 with TRBJ1-6, with 7 bases aligning to TRBD1. Germline V gene lookup returns CDR1 SGHTA and CDR2 FQGTGA. Trimming at V came to 5 bases and at J to 7 bases, leaving 5 bases not matched to a gene. The CDR3 sequence is 14 residues long. CDR3 bases: TGTGCCAGCAGCGCCGGGACAGCCAATTCACCCCTCCACTTT. Translated: CASSAGTANSPLHF.

The V and J genes are TRBV11-2 and TRBJ2-2; 8 positions agree with TRBD2. Germline CDR1 reads SGHAT; CDR2 reads FQNNGV. The CDR3 consists of 15 residues. J was trimmed by 4 bases and V by 5 bases; bases with no gene match: 6. This chain's CDR3 is CASSPLGGGTGELFF. The CDR3 coding sequence is TGTGCCAGCAGCCCACTCGGGGGGGGCACCGGGGAGCTGTTTTTT.

This clonotype was seen ten or more times. The chain uses TRBV7-9 and TRBJ1-5; 9 nucleotides align to TRBD1. Germline V gene sequence: CDR1 SEHNR, CDR2 FQNEAQ (reference sequence). Germline trimming cut 5 bases from V and 2 bases from J; bases unmatched to any gene: 4. CDR3 length: 15 residues. In DNA form, the CDR3 reads TGTGCCAGCAGCAGACAGGGGGATCGCAATCAGCCCCAGCATTTT. This gives the protein CASSRQGDRNQPQHF.

Sample share makes this clonotype medium-sized (0.01 to 0.1%). The chain recombines TRBV20-1 with TRBJ2-1; 8 bases are a match to TRBD2. Per germline, CDR1 DFQATT and CDR2 SNEGSKA (reference sequence). The CDR3 runs 15 residues. J gave up 10 bases and V 3 bases, and 14 bases lay outside the gene matches. CDR3 DNA sequence: TGCAGTGCTAGGTCTATCGGACTAGCCTTACAAGAGCAGTTCTTC. It encodes CSARSIGLALQEQFF.

This clonotype was seen more than once but under ten times. The V gene is TRBV12-3 or TRBV12-4, the J gene TRBJ1-2, with a weak D call TRBD1 (5 bases). The CDR3 consists of 13 residues. V was trimmed by 5 bases and J by 1 base, leaving 8 bases between them. Written as DNA, the CDR3 is TGTGCCAGCAGTGCGACAGATAACTATGGCTACACCTTC. Translation gives CASSATDNYGYTF.

This clonotype was counted many times. This chain joins TRBV12-5 and TRBJ2-6; D unclear. CDR1 LGHNT and CDR2 FRNRAP come from the germline V gene. Trimming pared 2 bases from V and 1 base from J, leaving 21 bases between. The CDR3 length is 20 residues. CDR3 sequence: CASGLLDVRVLGSGANVLTF. The DNA for the CDR3 is TGTGCTAGTGGTTTGTTAGACGTTCGGGTGCTTGGATCTGGGGCCAACGTCCTGACTTTC.

At least ten counts were recorded for this clonotype. This chain uses TRBV2 with TRBJ1-5, with D hard to call. Germline V gives CDR1 SNHLY, CDR2 FYNNEI. The CDR3 contains 14 residues. The V and J ends lost 2 bases and 0 bases respectively, with 5 bases between them. The CDR3 loop reads CASSERISNQPQHF. CDR3 in DNA: TGTGCCAGCAGTGAAAGGATTAGCAATCAGCCCCAGCATTTT.

This clonotype showed up many times. The V call is TRBV13, the J call TRBJ1-6; 8 nucleotides match TRBD1. The CDR3 is 15 amino acids. The V gene's germline CDR1 is PRHDT and CDR2 FYEKMQ (reference sequence). V gave up 1 base and J gave up 8 bases; unmatched junction bases: 4. This chain's CDR3 is CASSLAPGGDSPLHF. CDR3 bases: TGTGCCAGCAGCTTAGCACCAGGGGGCGATTCACCCCTCCACTTT.

This clonotype was observed many times. This chain links TRBV5-1 with TRBJ2-3; the D call may be TRBD1 or TRBD2 (5 bases each). V lost 4 bases to trimming and J lost 2 bases, with 11 bases between them. CDR3 length: 14 amino acids. The germline gives CDR1 SGHRS, CDR2 YFSETQ. The CDR3 loop is CASSPGPSTDTQYF. The DNA for the CDR3 is TGCGCCAGCAGCCCGGGGCCATCCACAGATACGCAGTATTTT.

This clonotype turned up a few times. V usage is TRBV6-1 and J usage is TRBJ2-5; no clear D. Trimming removed 3 bases at V and 3 bases at J, with 5 bases between. CDR3 length: 12 residues. Germline CDR1 and CDR2: MNHNS and SASEGT. The DNA for the CDR3 is TGTGCCAGCAGTGACGAAAAAGAGACCCAGTACTTC. It translates to CASSDEKETQYF.

Ten or more counts support this clonotype. The CDR3 DNA sequence: TGTGCCAGTACTGATTTGGGGGGCAGCTCCTACAATGAGCAGTTCTTC. Protein sequence: CASTDLGGSSYNEQFF. The chain employs TRBV19 and TRBJ2-1, with D perhaps matching TRBD1 or TRBD2 (6 bases each). The V and J ends lost 7 bases and 0 bases respectively, with 16 bases between them. Germline V gene data show CDR1 as LNHDA and CDR2 as SQIVND (reference sequence). The CDR3 has 16 amino acids.

This clonotype was recorded a few times. J is TRBJ1-1 and V is TRBV12-3 or TRBV12-4; no firm D call. The V end lost 9 bases, the J end lost 7 bases, and 18 bases lay between the germline ends. CDR3 size: 13 residues. The CDR3 loop reads CARNHPVGLEAFF. CDR3 sequence (DNA): TGTGCCAGAAATCACCCAGTAGGCCTTGAAGCTTTCTTT.

The chain couples TRBV20-1 to TRBJ1-2, with D uncertain. The CDR3 contains 13 residues. Trimming took 0 bases from V and 8 from J, leaving 13 bases between them. Germline V gene lookup returns CDR1 DFQATT and CDR2 SNEGSKA (reference sequence). DNA for the CDR3: TGCAGTGCTAGAGATGAAGGGTTCCGCGGCTACACCTTC. This encodes CSARDEGFRGYTF.

This clonotype came up a few times. The rearrangement uses TRBV7-9 and TRBJ1-6, with TRBD1 identical over 7 bases. Germline V gene sequence: CDR1 SEHNR, CDR2 FQNEAQ (reference sequence). CDR3 length equals 16 residues. V lost 3 bases to trimming and J lost 7 bases; unmatched junction nucleotides: 9. CDR3: CASSLGSGQKNSPLHF. The CDR3, as DNA: TGTGCCAGCAGCTTGGGATCGGGACAGAAAAATTCACCCCTCCACTTT.

In this sample, this clonotype turned up many times. This chain uses TRBV2 with TRBJ2-2, with 8 bases that match TRBD2. The CDR3 contains 16 residues. V was clipped by 4 bases and J by 5 bases; unmatched bases: 9. Germline CDR1 and CDR2: SNHLY and FYNNEI. The CDR3 nucleotides read TGTGCCAGCAGTGCCCCGGGACTAGGGGAAACCGGGGAGCTGTTTTTT. It encodes CASSAPGLGETGELFF. The full variable domain, in which reference TRBV2 and TRBJ2-2 provide the parts outside the CDR3, is EPEVTQTPSHQVTQMGQEVILRCVPISNHLYFYWYRQILGQKVEFLVSFYNNEISEKSEIFDDQFSVERPDGSNFTLKIRSTKLEDSAMYFCASSAPGLGETGELFFGEGSRLTVL.

This clonotype was seen only a few times. The V gene is TRBV2, the J gene TRBJ1-5; 8 positions agree with TRBD1. The V gene's germline CDR1 is SNHLY and CDR2 FYNNEI. J gave up 3 bases and V 7 bases, and 5 bases lay outside the gene matches. The length of the CDR3 is 14 residues. The CDR3 reads CASTRDRPNQPQHF. CDR3 sequence (DNA): TGTGCCAGCACCAGGGACAGGCCCAATCAGCCCCAGCATTTT.

In its sample, this clonotype was seen many times. The CDR3 region has the DNA TGTGCCATCCGGGGACAGGGACCCTTGGAGCAGTACTTC. This codes for CAIRGQGPLEQYF. This chain joins TRBV10-3 and TRBJ2-7; 9 nucleotides align to TRBD1. The V segment lost 8 bases and the J segment 7 bases; nucleotides outside the gene matches: 9. The CDR3 length is 13 residues. Per the germline V gene, CDR1 is ENHRY and CDR2 is SYGVKD.

This clonotype was detected ten times or more. This rearrangement joins TRBV20-1 to TRBJ2-1, with a weak D call TRBD1 (5 bases). Germline values: CDR1 DFQATT, CDR2 SNEGSKA (reference sequence). The CDR3 loop spans 11 amino acids. V lost 0 bases to trimming and J lost 10 bases, with 7 bases between them. CDR3: CSARDQGEQFF. The CDR3 DNA sequence: TGCAGTGCTAGAGATCAGGGAGAGCAGTTCTTC.

This clonotype has only a few counts. The rearrangement links TRBV7-8 to TRBJ1-6; no reliable D call. The V gene's germline CDR1 is SGHVS and CDR2 FQNEAQ. This CDR3 contains 19 residues. V was shortened by 5 bases and J by 2 bases, with 22 bases between the two germline ends. CDR3 sequence: CASSPRIYGAGAYNSPLHF. The CDR3, as DNA: TGTGCCAGCAGCCCTAGGATCTACGGTGCCGGGGCCTATAATTCACCCCTCCACTTT.